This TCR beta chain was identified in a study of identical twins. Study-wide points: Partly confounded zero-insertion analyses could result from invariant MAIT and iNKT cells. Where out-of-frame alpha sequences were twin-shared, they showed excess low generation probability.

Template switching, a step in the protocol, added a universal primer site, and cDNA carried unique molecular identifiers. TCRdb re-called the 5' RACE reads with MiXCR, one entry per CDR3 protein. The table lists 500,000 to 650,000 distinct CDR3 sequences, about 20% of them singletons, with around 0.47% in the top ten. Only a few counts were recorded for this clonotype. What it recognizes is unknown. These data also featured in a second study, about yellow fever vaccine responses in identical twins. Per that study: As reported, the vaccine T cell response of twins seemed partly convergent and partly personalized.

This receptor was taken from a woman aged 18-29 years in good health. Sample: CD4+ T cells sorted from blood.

CDR3 nucleotide sequence: TGTGCCACCAGCAAGGGTATAGTCGGGGATGAGCAGTTCTTC. Residues: CATSKGIVGDEQFF. The gene calls are TRBV15 and TRBJ2-1; a possible D gene is TRBD2 (5 bases). Looked up from germline, CDR1 is LNHNV and CDR2 is YYDKDF (reference sequence). The germline V and J ends were trimmed by 4 bases and 8 bases, with 15 bases remaining between them. This CDR3 has 14 amino acids.